The 32 T cell receptor beta chains in this list originate from one sample, sequenced in a study of T cell responses to AZD1222 COVID-19 vaccine. The repertoire was sequenced with immunoSEQ multiplex PCR; TCRdb's copy has only in-frame clones and lacks some. The table has about 27,000 clones, about 92% seen once. Material: peripheral blood, obtained 28 days after the second AZD1222 dose. The origin of the receptors is an adult who received the AZD1222 COVID-19 vaccine.

This chain links TRBV5-1 with TRBJ2-4; TRBD1 aligns across 8 bases. The J segment lost 0 bases and the V segment lost 4 bases, leaving 12 bases of the junction unmatched. Germline lookup yields CDR1 SGHRS and CDR2 YFSETQ. The CDR3 has 18 amino acids. This CDR3 is CASSDGQGRVLAKNIQYF. In DNA, the CDR3 is TGCGCCAGCAGCGACGGACAGGGAAGGGTTCTAGCCAAAAACATTCAGTACTTC.

The gene calls are TRBV6-5 and TRBJ1-5; no clear D. This CDR3 has 12 residues. Trimming took 10 bases from V and 1 from J, leaving 8 bases between them. The germline gives CDR1 MNHEY, CDR2 SVGAGI. The CDR3 DNA reads as TGTGCCAACTCGGACAGCAATCAGCCCCAGCATTTT. Amino acids: CANSDSNQPQHF.

The V call is TRBV9, the J call TRBJ2-2, with 9 bases matching TRBD1. This CDR3 has 15 amino acids. The V gene end was trimmed by 2 bases and the J gene end by 3 bases; junction bases not matched to a gene: 2. Germline V CDR1 and CDR2: SGDLS, YYNGEE. CDR3 region: CASSVTGGDTGELFF. The DNA for the CDR3 is TGTGCCAGCAGCGTTACAGGGGGCGACACCGGGGAGCTGTTTTTT.

V gene TRBV6-5 combines with J gene TRBJ2-3; maybe TRBD1 (6 bases). Germline-derived CDR1 and CDR2 are MNHEY and SVGAGI. There are 14 residues in the CDR3. Trimming cost V 6 bases and J 2 bases, with 12 bases left between them. For the CDR3, the DNA is TGTGCCAGCAGGATGACAGGCATCACAGATACGCAGTATTTT. This gives the protein CASRMTGITDTQYF.

This clone was observed a single time. The genes are TRBV7-2 and TRBJ2-6; TRBD2 might be the D (5 bases). V lost 0 bases and J lost 4, with 13 bases in between. Germline lookup yields CDR1 SGHTA and CDR2 FQGNSA. The CDR3 extends over 17 amino acids. The CDR3 is CASSLAAALSGANVLTF. The CDR3 DNA is TGTGCCAGCAGCTTAGCAGCGGCCCTATCCGGGGCCAACGTCCTGACTTTC.

The rearrangement links TRBV5-1 to TRBJ1-5; 10 positions match TRBD1. J was trimmed by 4 bases and V by 0 bases; bases with no gene match: 4. CDR3 size: 16 residues. Germline V gene data show CDR1 as SGHRS and CDR2 as YFSETQ. CDR3 in amino acids: CASSLDPGQGNQPQHF. The DNA of the CDR3 is TGCGCCAGCAGCTTGGATCCGGGACAGGGGAATCAGCCCCAGCATTTT.

The chain has TRBV28 and TRBJ1-1; weak D call: TRBD1 (5 bases). From germline, CDR1 is MDHEN and CDR2 SYDVKM. CDR3 size: 12 residues. The CDR3: CRSGRDEFEAFF. The DNA of the CDR3 is TGTAGAAGTGGGAGGGACGAGTTTGAAGCTTTCTTT.

This clone was detected only once. The chain combines TRBV7-2 with TRBJ1-2; 9 nucleotides line up with TRBD1. The V segment lost 3 bases and the J segment 6 bases; nucleotides outside the gene matches: 8. This CDR3 has 15 amino acids. Per germline, CDR1 SGHTA and CDR2 FQGNSA. The chain's CDR3 is CASSFAGTGPHGYTF. The DNA for the CDR3 is TGTGCCAGCAGCTTCGCCGGGACAGGGCCCCATGGCTACACCTTC.

The rearrangement uses TRBV15 and TRBJ1-2; D is unclear. Germline CDR1 reads LNHNV; CDR2 reads YYDKDF (reference sequence). V was cut by 0 bases and J by 8 bases, with 16 bases left in between. CDR3 length equals 15 residues. The CDR3 here is CATSRDSAAIMGYTF. CDR3 in DNA: TGTGCCACCAGCAGAGATTCCGCCGCCATCATGGGCTACACCTTC.

The genes are TRBV6-1 and TRBJ1-2, with D possibly TRBD1 on 5 matching bases. CDR3 length: 16 amino acids. Germline V CDR1 and CDR2: MNHNS, SASEGT. The germline V and J ends were trimmed by 1 base and 3 bases, with 15 bases remaining between them. The CDR3 loop is CASSEVAGRIDYGYTF. For the CDR3, the DNA is TGTGCCAGCAGTGAAGTGGCAGGGAGGATCGACTATGGCTACACCTTC.

This rearrangement joins TRBV15 to TRBJ1-5, with unresolved D. Trimming shortened V by 0 bases and J by 2 bases, and 8 bases separated the two germline ends. This CDR3 spans 15 amino acids. Germline values: CDR1 LNHNV, CDR2 YYDKDF (reference sequence). The DNA of the CDR3 is TGTGCCACCAGCAGAGATAGGGCAGGCAATCAGCCCCAGCATTTT. It yields the protein CATSRDRAGNQPQHF.

J is TRBJ2-1 and V is TRBV5-1; 11 bases match TRBD2. The germline V gene has CDR1 SGHRS and CDR2 YFSETQ. The CDR3 is 15 residues long. Trimming cost V 2 bases and J 6 bases; bases outside gene matches: 4. CDR3 protein: CASSLVAGGGNEQFF. DNA of the CDR3: TGCGCCAGCAGCTTAGTAGCGGGAGGGGGCAATGAGCAGTTCTTC.

This CDR3 reads CASSDKPGQMNTEAFF. Here the CDR3 DNA reads TGTGCCAGCAGTGACAAACCGGGACAAATGAACACTGAAGCTTTCTTT. The rearrangement joins TRBV6-4 to TRBJ1-1; possible D gene TRBD1, 6 bases. Trimming took off 2 bases at V and 0 bases at J, with 13 bases between the two ends. This CDR3 comprises 16 residues. Germline values: CDR1 MRHNA, CDR2 SNTAGT.

The genes are TRBV10-1 and TRBJ1-2; TRBD1 aligns across 10 bases. Germline lookup yields CDR1 WNHNN and CDR2 SYGVQD (reference sequence). The trim removed 6 bases at V and 3 bases at J, leaving 19 bases unmatched. The CDR3 totals 19 residues. CDR3 nucleotide sequence: TGCGCCAGCAGGGGACAGGGGCCTTGGCTGGTTTGGCCATACTATGGCTACACCTTC. Translating it yields CASRGQGPWLVWPYYGYTF.

The chain has TRBV5-1 and TRBJ1-5, with 7 bases that match TRBD1. This CDR3 is built from 13 residues. Losses at the gene ends were 3 bases for V and 4 bases for J; bases not matched to a gene: 1. CDR1 and CDR2 (germline): SGHRS, YFSETQ. The CDR3 sequence is CASSSTGNQPQHF. Written as DNA, the CDR3 is TGCGCCAGCAGCTCGACAGGGAATCAGCCCCAGCATTTT.

The chain links TRBV3-1 (or the pseudogene TRBV3-2) to TRBJ2-3, with D unresolved. Germline-derived CDR1 and CDR2 are LGHDT and YNNKEL (reference sequence). The CDR3 runs to 15 residues. Trimming removed 0 bases at V and 2 bases at J, with 9 bases between. The CDR3 DNA reads as TGTGCCAGCAGCCAAGACGGTGGCACCACAGATACGCAGTATTTT. It encodes CASSQDGGTTDTQYF.

V gene TRBV11-3 combines with J gene TRBJ2-7; D is perhaps TRBD2 (6 bases). Germline CDR1 is SGHNT and CDR2 is YENEEA. The V end lost 6 bases, the J end lost 0 bases, and 12 bases lay between the germline ends. The CDR3 loop spans 14 amino acids. CDR3 in amino acids: CASSRDSNSYEQYF. The CDR3 DNA sequence: TGTGCCAGCAGTAGGGACTCGAACTCCTACGAGCAGTACTTC.

Concerning this clone itself: The sample carries other DNA sequences with the same CDR3. V gene TRBV5-6 combines with J gene TRBJ1-2; weak D call: TRBD1 (6 bases). The CDR3 is made up of 14 amino acids. V lost 4 bases, J lost 2 bases, and 12 bases lay in between. The V gene's germline CDR1 is SGHDT and CDR2 YYEEEE. The CDR3 coding sequence is TGTGCCAGCAGCCCAAAGGACAGAAACTATGGCTACACCTTC. It translates to CASSPKDRNYGYTF.

The chain joins TRBV30 to TRBJ2-7, with 7 bases lining up with TRBD1. Per the germline V gene, CDR1 is GTSNPN and CDR2 is SVGIG (reference sequence). The V gene end was trimmed by 8 bases and the J gene end by 3 bases; junction bases not matched to a gene: 10. The CDR3 covers 13 residues. In DNA form, the CDR3 reads TGTGCCGGGGGCGGAACAGGGGTCTACGAGCAGTACTTC. Translated, it gives CAGGGTGVYEQYF.

This clone has a single count. This chain connects TRBV18 to TRBJ2-1; TRBD1 aligns across 9 bases. The V gene's germline CDR1 is KGHSH and CDR2 LQKENI. J gave up 7 bases and V 6 bases, and 10 bases lay outside the gene matches. The CDR3 consists of 15 residues. DNA for the CDR3: TGTGCCAGCTCGCCGGGACAGGGTCTTAGGAATGAGCAGTTCTTC. Residues: CASSPGQGLRNEQFF.

This chain connects TRBV5-1 to TRBJ2-3; D may be TRBD2 (5 bases). Trimming removed 7 bases from V and 0 bases from J, with 18 bases in between. The CDR3 has 16 residues. The germline V gene has CDR1 SGHRS and CDR2 YFSETQ. The CDR3 region is CASVRTVRSSTDTQYF. In nucleotides, the CDR3 is TGCGCCAGCGTACGGACTGTACGATCTAGCACAGATACGCAGTATTTT.

This clone was observed once. The CDR3 loop reads CASSVGGPANEKLFF. The CDR3 bases are TGTGCCAGCAGCGTAGGGGGGCCGGCTAATGAAAAACTGTTTTTT. The V gene is TRBV9, the J gene TRBJ1-4; D might be TRBD1 (6 bases). V lost 0 bases and J 3 bases, leaving 9 bases between the germline ends. Per the germline V gene, CDR1 is SGDLS and CDR2 is YYNGEE. The CDR3 sequence is 15 residues long.

The CDR3: CASSSDTTGYGYTF. The CDR3 coding sequence is TGTGCCAGCAGTTCTGACACCACAGGCTATGGCTACACCTTC. The chain couples TRBV2 to TRBJ1-2; a possible D gene is TRBD1 (5 bases). The germline V and J ends were trimmed by 5 bases and 4 bases, with 14 bases remaining between them. Per the germline V gene, CDR1 is SNHLY and CDR2 is FYNNEI. The CDR3 length is 14 residues.

The chain has TRBV7-9 and TRBJ2-1; perhaps D is TRBD1 or TRBD2 (5 bases each). The CDR3 length is 16 residues. V was trimmed by 1 base and J by 12 bases, leaving 22 bases between them. CDR1 is SEHNR, CDR2 FQNEAQ, per germline (reference sequence). The CDR3 region has the DNA TGTGCCAGCAGCTTAGATGGGGAGACAGCTTATCGTATGCAGTTCTTC. This sequence encodes CASSLDGETAYRMQFF.

This clone has just one count. This chain connects TRBV4-3 to TRBJ1-5; D not certain. The CDR3 extends over 15 amino acids. Trimming left V 1 base short and J 0 bases short, with 7 bases between. Germline lookup yields CDR1 LGHNA and CDR2 YSLEER. The CDR3 sequence is CASSQAHGSNQPQHF. DNA of the CDR3: TGCGCCAGCAGCCAAGCCCATGGTAGCAATCAGCCCCAGCATTTT.

V usage is TRBV7-2 and J usage is TRBJ2-3; TRBD1 aligns across 7 bases. The CDR3 runs to 14 residues. Germline V gene lookup returns CDR1 SGHTA and CDR2 FQGNSA. V was pared by 1 base and J by 4 bases, with 2 bases of the junction left unmatched. The CDR3 is CASSLGDSADTQYF. The CDR3 DNA sequence: TGTGCCAGCAGCTTAGGGGACAGCGCAGATACGCAGTATTTT. The entire variable domain, with the rest obtained from reference TRBV7-2 and TRBJ2-3, is as follows: GAGVSQSPSNKVTEKGKDVELRCDPISGHTALYWYRQSLGQGLEFLIYFQGNSAPDKSGLPSDRFSAERTGGSVSTLTIQRTQQEDSAVYLCASSLGDSADTQYFGPGTRLTVL.

The gene calls are TRBV27 and TRBJ2-5; 7 bases agree with TRBD1. The CDR3 has 14 amino acids. CDR1 and CDR2 from the germline V gene are MNHEY and SMNVEV (reference sequence). Trimming removed 5 bases from V and 3 bases from J; junction bases left unmatched: 6. The CDR3 region has the DNA TGTGCCAGCAGTGCTTTACAGGGGAAAGAGACCCAGTACTTC. Its translation: CASSALQGKETQYF.

The chain has TRBV9 and TRBJ1-5; TRBD1 agrees at 7 bases. The CDR3 is made up of 12 amino acids. Germline V gives CDR1 SGDLS, CDR2 YYNGEE. With V trimmed by 9 bases and J by 9 bases, 9 bases remained unmatched. The CDR3 nucleotides read TGTGCCAATCGACAGGGCCTTTCGCCCCAGCATTTT. Translating gives CANRQGLSPQHF.

This sequence joins TRBV6-5 and TRBJ2-1, with 12 bases that match TRBD2. CDR1 MNHEY and CDR2 SVGAGI come from the germline V gene. V was clipped by 6 bases and J by 4 bases; unmatched bases: 4. This CDR3 comprises 15 residues. CDR3 bases: TGTGCCAGCAGACTTACTAGCGGGGGGTACAATGAGCAGTTCTTC. It yields the protein CASRLTSGGYNEQFF.

V is TRBV5-5 and J is TRBJ1-5; perhaps TRBD1 as D (5 bases). Looked up from germline, CDR1 is SGHKS and CDR2 is YYEKEE (reference sequence). This CDR3 is built from 15 residues. Trimming removed 0 bases from V and 7 bases from J, with 14 bases in between. CDR3 loop: CASSLEAGSGQPQHF. The CDR3 DNA reads TGTGCCAGCAGCTTGGAGGCAGGGAGTGGACAGCCCCAGCATTTT.

The CDR3 region is CASSLSLSWWASGGEDLNQPQHF. The CDR3 DNA reads as TGTGCCAGCAGTTTATCCCTTTCTTGGTGGGCGTCTGGCGGGGAAGACCTCAATCAGCCCCAGCATTTT. This chain joins TRBV28 and TRBJ1-5; D is unresolved. CDR3 length: 23 amino acids. In germline, CDR1 is MDHEN, CDR2 SYDVKM. V was clipped by 1 base and J by 3 bases, with 34 bases between them.

The genes are TRBV28 and TRBJ2-1; 7 nucleotides line up with TRBD2. The CDR3 totals 16 residues. V lost 4 bases, J lost 3 bases, and 9 bases stayed unmatched. Germline loops: CDR1 MDHEN, CDR2 SYDVKM. The CDR3 is CASSSRLAENYNEQFF. The CDR3 nucleotides read TGTGCCAGCAGTTCAAGACTAGCTGAAAACTACAATGAGCAGTTCTTC.